The following is a TCR beta chain sequence with its context. The antigen remains undetermined. TCRalpha and TCRbeta libraries used 5'RACE with constant-segment primers and UMIs. Using its own MiXCR run on the 5' RACE reads, TCRdb lists one record per CDR3 protein. The sample comprises around 7,100 distinct CDR3 sequences, about three fifths of which are singletons, and roughly 2.6% rests with the top ten. The data stem from a study of T-cell memory formation after mild COVID-19. At the level of the study: Among the donors, TCR clusters were largely specific to each donor. General study findings and limits: Cross-reactive memory appears to have joined, as suggested by some responding clones showing up in pre-infection memory. Contracting CD8+ clones were enriched in EMRA, CD4+ mainly in CM and EM.

V lost 6 bases and J lost 3, with 9 bases in between. This CDR3 comprises 12 residues. Germline V gene data show CDR1 as SQVTM and CDR2 as ANQGSEA. The sequenced sample was PBMCs or a T cell subset sorted from them (not recorded which). The source is an adult who had mild COVID-19 (a few samples of this study predate the infection). Cell type and time point are not known. The rearrangement links TRBV29-1 to TRBJ2-1, with unresolved D. The CDR3 here is CSVGSNYNEQFF. The CDR3 nucleotides are TGCAGCGTGGGTTCAAACTACAATGAGCAGTTCTTC.